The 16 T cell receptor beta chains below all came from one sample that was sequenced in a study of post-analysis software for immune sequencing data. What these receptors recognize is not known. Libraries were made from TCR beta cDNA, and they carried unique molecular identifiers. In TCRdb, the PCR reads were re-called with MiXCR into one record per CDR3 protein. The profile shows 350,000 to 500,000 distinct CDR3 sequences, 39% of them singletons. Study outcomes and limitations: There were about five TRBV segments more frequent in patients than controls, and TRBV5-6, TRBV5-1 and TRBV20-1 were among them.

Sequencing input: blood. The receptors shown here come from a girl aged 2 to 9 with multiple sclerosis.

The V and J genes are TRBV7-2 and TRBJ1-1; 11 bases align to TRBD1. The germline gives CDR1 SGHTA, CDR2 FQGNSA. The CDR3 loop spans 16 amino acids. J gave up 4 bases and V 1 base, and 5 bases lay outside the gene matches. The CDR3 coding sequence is TGTGCCAGCAGCTTAGGACCGGGACAGGGGGGCACTGAAGCTTTCTTT. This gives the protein CASSLGPGQGGTEAFF.

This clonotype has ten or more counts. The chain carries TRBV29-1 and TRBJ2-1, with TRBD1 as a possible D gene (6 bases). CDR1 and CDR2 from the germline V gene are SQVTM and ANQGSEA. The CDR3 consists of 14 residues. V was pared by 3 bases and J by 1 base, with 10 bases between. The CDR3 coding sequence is TGCAGCGTTGATGCCGGACAGTCCTACAATGAGCAGTTCTTC. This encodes CSVDAGQSYNEQFF.

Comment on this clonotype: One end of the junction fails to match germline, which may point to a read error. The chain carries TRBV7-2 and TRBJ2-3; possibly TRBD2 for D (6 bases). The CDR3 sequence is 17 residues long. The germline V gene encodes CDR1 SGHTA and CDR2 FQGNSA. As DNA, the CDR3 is TGCGCCAGCAGCTTAGCATATGTGGGAGGAGGTACAGATACGCAGTATTTT. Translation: CASSLAYVGGGTDTQYF.

CDR3 region: CASSLKQGAREKLFF. The CDR3 nucleotides read TGTGCCAGCAGCTTAAAGCAGGGGGCGAGAGAAAAACTGTTTTTT. The chain links TRBV7-6 to TRBJ1-4; 8 positions agree with TRBD1. The junction had 7 bases not matched to a gene; V was cut back by 2 bases and J by 8 bases. This CDR3 contains 15 residues. The germline gives CDR1 SGHVS, CDR2 FNYEAQ.

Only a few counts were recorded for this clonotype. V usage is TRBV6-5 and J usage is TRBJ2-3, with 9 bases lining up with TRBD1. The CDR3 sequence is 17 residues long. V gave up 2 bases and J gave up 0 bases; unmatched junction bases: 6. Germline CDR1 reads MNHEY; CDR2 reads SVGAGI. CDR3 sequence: CASSYHTQGASTDTQYF. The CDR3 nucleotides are TGTGCCAGCAGTTACCACACACAGGGGGCAAGCACAGATACGCAGTATTTT.

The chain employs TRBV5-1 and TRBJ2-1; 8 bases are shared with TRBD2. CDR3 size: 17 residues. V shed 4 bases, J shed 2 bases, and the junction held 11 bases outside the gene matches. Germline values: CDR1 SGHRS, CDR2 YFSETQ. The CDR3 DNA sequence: TGCGCCAGCAGCCATGGAGAGGTAGCGGGGCCCTACAATGAGCAGTTCTTC. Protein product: CASSHGEVAGPYNEQFF.

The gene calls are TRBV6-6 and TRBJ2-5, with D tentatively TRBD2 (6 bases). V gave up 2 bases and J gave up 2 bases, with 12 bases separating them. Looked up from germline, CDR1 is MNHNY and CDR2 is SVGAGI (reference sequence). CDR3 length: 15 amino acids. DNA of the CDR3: TGTGCCAGCAGTTACGGGGGGATAGAACAAGAGACCCAGTACTTC. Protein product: CASSYGGIEQETQYF.

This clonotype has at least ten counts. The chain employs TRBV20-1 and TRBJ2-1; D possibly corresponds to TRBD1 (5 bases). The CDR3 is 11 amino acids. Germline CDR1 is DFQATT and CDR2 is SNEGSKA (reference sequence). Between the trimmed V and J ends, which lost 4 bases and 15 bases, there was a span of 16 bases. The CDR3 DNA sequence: TGCAGTGCTATTAGGCAGGGTCATCGGTTCTTC. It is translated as CSAIRQGHRFF.

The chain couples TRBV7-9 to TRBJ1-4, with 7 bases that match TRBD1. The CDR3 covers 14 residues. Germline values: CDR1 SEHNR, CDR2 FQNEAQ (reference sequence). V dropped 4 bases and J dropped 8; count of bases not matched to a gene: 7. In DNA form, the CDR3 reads TGTGCCAGCAGCTCCCAGACAGGGCGGGAAAAACTGTTTTTT. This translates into CASSSQTGREKLFF. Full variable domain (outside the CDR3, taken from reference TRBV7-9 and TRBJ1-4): DTGVSQNPRHKITKRGQNVTFRCDPISEHNRLYWYRQTLGQGPEFLTYFQNEAQLEKSRLLSDRFSAERPKGSFSTLEIQRTEQGDSAMYLCASSSQTGREKLFFGSGTQLSVL.

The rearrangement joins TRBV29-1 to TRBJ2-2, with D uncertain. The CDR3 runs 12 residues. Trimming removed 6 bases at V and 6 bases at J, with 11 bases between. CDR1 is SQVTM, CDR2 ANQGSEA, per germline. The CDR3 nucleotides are TGCAGCGTGGCTACGGGTTCCGGGGAGCTGTTTTTT. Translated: CSVATGSGELFF.

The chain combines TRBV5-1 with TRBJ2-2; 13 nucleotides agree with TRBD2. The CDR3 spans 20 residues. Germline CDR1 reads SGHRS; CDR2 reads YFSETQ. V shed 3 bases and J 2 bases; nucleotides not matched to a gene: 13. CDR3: CASSYDPLTSGGLNTGELFF. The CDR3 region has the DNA TGCGCCAGCAGCTACGATCCTCTGACTAGCGGGGGGCTCAACACCGGGGAGCTGTTTTTT.

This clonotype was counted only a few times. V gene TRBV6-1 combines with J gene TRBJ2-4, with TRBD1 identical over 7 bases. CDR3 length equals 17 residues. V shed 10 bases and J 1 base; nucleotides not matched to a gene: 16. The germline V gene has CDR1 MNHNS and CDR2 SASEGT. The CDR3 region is CATRRTGRTLAKNIQYF. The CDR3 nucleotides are TGTGCCACTCGACGGACAGGACGCACCCTCGCCAAAAACATTCAGTACTTC.

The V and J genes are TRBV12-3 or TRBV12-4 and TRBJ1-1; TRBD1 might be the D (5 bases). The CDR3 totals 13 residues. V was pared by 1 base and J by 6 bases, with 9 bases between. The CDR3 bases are TGTGCCAGCAGTTTAGTCCGGGGCGCTGAAGCTTTCTTT. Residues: CASSLVRGAEAFF.

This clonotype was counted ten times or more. CDR3 protein: CASSPYGQRSYEQYF. CDR3 coding DNA: TGTGCCAGCTCACCGTACGGACAGAGATCCTACGAGCAGTACTTC. V gene TRBV18 combines with J gene TRBJ2-7; tentative D call: TRBD1 (6 bases). From germline, CDR1 is KGHSH and CDR2 LQKENI. This CDR3 contains 15 residues. Trimming cost V 3 bases and J 1 base, with 13 bases left between them.

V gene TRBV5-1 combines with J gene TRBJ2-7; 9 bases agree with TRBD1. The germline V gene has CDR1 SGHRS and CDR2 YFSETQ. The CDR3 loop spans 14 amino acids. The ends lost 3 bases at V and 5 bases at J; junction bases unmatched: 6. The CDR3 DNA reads TGCGCCAGCAGCTCCGGGACAGGGATGGACGAGCAGTACTTC. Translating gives CASSSGTGMDEQYF.

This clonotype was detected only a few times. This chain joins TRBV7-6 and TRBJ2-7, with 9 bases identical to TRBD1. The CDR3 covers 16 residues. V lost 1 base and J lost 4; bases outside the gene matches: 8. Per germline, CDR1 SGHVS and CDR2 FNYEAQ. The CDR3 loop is CASSLVMGQGWYEQYF. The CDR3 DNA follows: TGTGCCAGCAGCTTAGTTATGGGACAGGGCTGGTACGAGCAGTACTTC.